Shown below are 22 T cell receptor beta chains from a single sample sequenced in a study of blood T cell repertoires in COVID-19. Some clones are missing from TCRdb's copy, which holds only in-frame ones; the method was immunoSEQ multiplex PCR. The sample records about 130,000 clones, 85% being singletons. Sequenced sample: peripheral blood. Every receptor here comes from a man at least 80 years old with active or convalescent COVID-19.

In nucleotides, the CDR3 is TGTGCCAGCAGCCCACCGGCGGGAGTCGAGCAGTACTTC. This codes for CASSPPAGVEQYF. The V call is TRBV7-3, the J call TRBJ2-7; 7 bases are shared with TRBD2. The V gene's germline CDR1 is SGHTA and CDR2 FQGTGA. The trim removed 5 bases at V and 6 bases at J, leaving 7 bases unmatched. This CDR3 has 13 residues.

The chain recombines TRBV4-3 with TRBJ2-1; TRBD1 agrees at 8 bases. The V segment lost 4 bases and the J segment 6 bases; nucleotides outside the gene matches: 8. CDR3 length equals 15 residues. Germline-derived CDR1 and CDR2 are LGHNA and YSLEER. DNA of the CDR3: TGCGCCAGCAGCCCGGGGACAGGAAGAGGCAATGAGCAGTTCTTC. Amino acids: CASSPGTGRGNEQFF.

The chain recombines TRBV30 with TRBJ1-3; a weak D match, TRBD1 (5 bases). The CDR3 runs 13 residues. Germline CDR1 reads GTSNPN; CDR2 reads SVGIG (reference sequence). Trimming cost V 3 bases and J 4 bases, with 10 bases left between them. CDR3 region: CAWSGGDGNTIYF. The CDR3, as DNA: TGTGCCTGGAGCGGGGGGGACGGAAACACCATATATTTT.

The chain employs TRBV7-2 and TRBJ2-7; 10 bases agree with TRBD2. Germline V gene sequence: CDR1 SGHTA, CDR2 FQGNSA. The CDR3 runs 14 residues. J lost 6 bases, V lost 3 bases, and 5 bases had no gene match. CDR3: CASSFSTSGVEQYF. In DNA form, the CDR3 reads TGTGCCAGCAGCTTCTCCACTAGCGGGGTCGAGCAGTACTTC.

The chain is built from TRBV18 and TRBJ1-1, with D possibly being TRBD1 (5 bases). The V end was cut by 6 bases, the J end by 5 bases, with 16 bases between. The CDR3 totals 14 residues. CDR1 is KGHSH and CDR2 is LQKENI in the germline V gene. The CDR3 region is CASSRGEGWTEAFF. The CDR3 DNA reads TGTGCCAGCTCCCGGGGGGAGGGATGGACTGAAGCTTTCTTT.

CDR3 nucleotides: TGTGCCAGCAGCTTAGTCGGTAGTGAGCAGTTCTTC. Its translation: CASSLVGSEQFF. J is TRBJ2-1 and V is TRBV5-4; no definite D call. Trimming stripped 2 bases from V and 9 bases from J, with 9 bases between. Per the germline V gene, CDR1 is SGHNT and CDR2 is YYREEE (reference sequence). The CDR3 totals 12 residues.

This rearrangement joins TRBV7-9 to TRBJ1-3; 7 bases match TRBD1. CDR3 length equals 15 residues. Looked up from germline, CDR1 is SEHNR and CDR2 is FQNEAQ (reference sequence). V gave up 3 bases and J gave up 0 bases; unmatched junction bases: 2. The DNA of the CDR3 is TGTGCCAGCAGCTTGGGACAGTACTCTGGAAACACCATATATTTT. It encodes CASSLGQYSGNTIYF. Full variable domain (remainder filled in from reference TRBV7-9 and TRBJ1-3): DTGVSQNPRHKITKRGQNVTFRCDPISEHNRLYWYRQTLGQGPEFLTYFQNEAQLEKSRLLSDRFSAERPKGSFSTLEIQRTEQGDSAMYLCASSLGQYSGNTIYFGEGSWLTVV.

The chain has TRBV19 and TRBJ1-2, with 11 bases fitting TRBD1. Per the germline V gene, CDR1 is LNHDA and CDR2 is SQIVND (reference sequence). With 6 bases clipped from V and 3 bases from J, the junction kept 15 bases outside the gene matches. This CDR3 has 18 residues. The CDR3 region is CASRPWDRGIIEDYGYTF. The CDR3 nucleotides are TGTGCCAGTAGGCCGTGGGACAGGGGGATTATAGAGGACTATGGCTACACCTTC.

The chain couples TRBV6-6 to TRBJ2-3; D possibly corresponds to TRBD1 (5 bases). Germline CDR1 reads MNHNY; CDR2 reads SVGAGI (reference sequence). The ends were cut back, 0 bases at V and 6 bases at J, with 7 bases in the middle. CDR3 size: 13 residues. CDR3 coding DNA: TGTGCCAGCAGTTACTCGGGGCCGGATACGCAGTATTTT. Amino acid sequence: CASSYSGPDTQYF.

The chain carries TRBV28 and TRBJ1-2; unclear D gene. The CDR3 has 13 residues. Germline values: CDR1 MDHEN, CDR2 SYDVKM. With 7 bases removed from V and 5 bases from J, the gap between germline ends came to 14 bases. CDR3: CASIERGKYGYTF. The CDR3 nucleotides are TGTGCCAGCATCGAGAGAGGGAAGTATGGCTACACCTTC.

The rearrangement links TRBV7-2 to TRBJ2-1; D possibly corresponds to TRBD2 (7 bases). Trimming removed 4 bases at V and 7 bases at J, with 17 bases between. The CDR3 is made up of 15 amino acids. The germline gives CDR1 SGHTA, CDR2 FQGNSA. DNA for the CDR3: TGTGCCAGCAGCTCCCTGGGGGGGGGCTGGAATGAGCAGTTCTTC. It is translated as CASSSLGGGWNEQFF. Together with reference TRBV7-2 and TRBJ2-1, the CDR3 gives the full variable domain: GAGVSQSPSNKVTEKGKDVELRCDPISGHTALYWYRQSLGQGLEFLIYFQGNSAPDKSGLPSDRFSAERTGGSVSTLTIQRTQQEDSAVYLCASSSLGGGWNEQFFGPGTRLTVL.

This clone came up a few times. Additional DNA sequences in this sample encode the identical CDR3. The rearrangement links TRBV6-2 or TRBV6-3 to TRBJ1-2; 7 bases fit TRBD1. Losses at the gene ends were 6 bases for V and 5 bases for J; bases not matched to a gene: 6. This CDR3 has 13 residues. The germline V gene encodes CDR1 MNHEY and CDR2 SVGEGT. CDR3 bases: TGTGCCAGCAGCTCCGGGACAGTATATGGCTACACCTTC. Translation: CASSSGTVYGYTF.

The V and J genes are TRBV7-6 and TRBJ1-4, with unresolved D. The CDR3 is 13 residues long. Trimming shortened V by 10 bases and J by 7 bases, and 16 bases separated the two germline ends. Germline loops: CDR1 SGHVS, CDR2 FNYEAQ. CDR3 nucleotides: TGTGCCATCCCGGCCAGTGGCGGTGAAAAACTGTTTTTT. Its translation is CAIPASGGEKLFF.

This chain links TRBV15 with TRBJ1-1, with D perhaps TRBD1 (5 bases). The CDR3 runs 15 residues. With 0 bases removed from V and 4 bases from J, the gap between germline ends came to 12 bases. Per germline, CDR1 LNHNV and CDR2 YYDKDF (reference sequence). The CDR3 DNA is TGTGCCACCAGCAGAGAGCCCAGGGAGGGCACTGAAGCTTTCTTT. Translation gives CATSREPREGTEAFF.

This rearrangement joins TRBV15 to TRBJ1-2; TRBD1 aligns across 12 bases. CDR1 is LNHNV and CDR2 is YYDKDF in the germline V gene (reference sequence). Trimming cost V 6 bases and J 5 bases; bases outside gene matches: 7. The CDR3 has 15 residues. The CDR3 DNA follows: TGTGCCACCAGGGGTGGGACAGGGGGCATTTATGGCTACACCTTC. Translated, it gives CATRGGTGGIYGYTF.

V usage is TRBV12-3 or TRBV12-4 and J usage is TRBJ1-1; D perhaps matches TRBD1 (6 bases). The V and J ends lost 5 bases and 3 bases respectively, with 10 bases between them. This CDR3 is 13 amino acids long. For the CDR3, the DNA is TGTGCCAGCAGTCCACAGGGTTACACTGAAGCTTTCTTT. It codes for CASSPQGYTEAFF.

The CDR3: CASSLAQGAFENIQYF. The CDR3, as DNA: TGTGCCAGCAGCTTGGCGCAGGGGGCCTTCGAAAACATTCAGTACTTC. The rearrangement uses TRBV5-5 and TRBJ2-4; the match to TRBD1 covers 8 bases. The CDR3 length is 16 residues. Germline values: CDR1 SGHKS, CDR2 YYEKEE (reference sequence). V dropped 0 bases and J dropped 5; count of bases not matched to a gene: 7.

The chain links TRBV6-5 to TRBJ2-3; possible D gene TRBD2, 5 bases. CDR3 length: 16 residues. The V gene's germline CDR1 is MNHEY and CDR2 SVGAGI. Deletions cut 2 bases from V and 4 bases from J, with 16 bases between. The CDR3 spells CASSYRRMSGADTQYF. Here the CDR3 DNA reads TGTGCCAGCAGTTACCGGAGGATGAGCGGAGCAGATACGCAGTATTTT.

The rearrangement links TRBV7-3 to TRBJ1-1, with 8 bases lining up with TRBD1. The CDR3 runs to 14 residues. Per the germline V gene, CDR1 is SGHTA and CDR2 is FQGTGA. V dropped 6 bases and J dropped 2; count of bases not matched to a gene: 5. The CDR3 protein is CASSPGQGNTEAFF. The CDR3 region has the DNA TGTGCCAGCAGTCCTGGACAGGGAAACACTGAAGCTTTCTTT. The full variable domain, rest sourced from reference TRBV7-3 and TRBJ1-1, is GAGVSQTPSNKVTEKGKYVELRCDPISGHTALYWYRQSLGQGPEFLIYFQGTGAADDSGLPNDRFFAVRPEGSVSTLKIQRTERGDSAVYLCASSPGQGNTEAFFGQGTRLTVV.

The V and J genes are TRBV6-6 and TRBJ2-1, with TRBD1 matching over 7 bases. The CDR3 covers 17 residues. Per germline, CDR1 MNHNY and CDR2 SVGAGI (reference sequence). V shed 5 bases, J shed 1 base, and the junction held 11 bases outside the gene matches. CDR3 sequence: CASSRGEGGGSYNEQFF. CDR3 sequence (DNA): TGTGCCAGCAGTCGGGGTGAAGGGGGCGGATCCTACAATGAGCAGTTCTTC.

The genes are TRBV30 and TRBJ2-7; tentative D call: TRBD1 (6 bases). Germline CDR1 and CDR2: GTSNPN and SVGIG (reference sequence). The CDR3 has 14 residues. The germline V and J ends were trimmed by 5 bases and 2 bases, with 16 bases remaining between them. Here the CDR3 reads CAWVSYRDTYEQYF. The CDR3 nucleotides read TGTGCCTGGGTCTCCTACAGGGACACCTACGAGCAGTACTTC.

The genes are TRBV19 and TRBJ2-5, with 8 bases fitting TRBD2. V lost 10 bases and J lost 5; bases outside the gene matches: 15. Germline V CDR1 and CDR2: LNHDA, SQIVND (reference sequence). The CDR3 is 15 amino acids. The CDR3 protein is CAKNGTSGPGETQYF. DNA of the CDR3: TGTGCCAAAAATGGCACTAGCGGCCCCGGGGAGACCCAGTACTTC.